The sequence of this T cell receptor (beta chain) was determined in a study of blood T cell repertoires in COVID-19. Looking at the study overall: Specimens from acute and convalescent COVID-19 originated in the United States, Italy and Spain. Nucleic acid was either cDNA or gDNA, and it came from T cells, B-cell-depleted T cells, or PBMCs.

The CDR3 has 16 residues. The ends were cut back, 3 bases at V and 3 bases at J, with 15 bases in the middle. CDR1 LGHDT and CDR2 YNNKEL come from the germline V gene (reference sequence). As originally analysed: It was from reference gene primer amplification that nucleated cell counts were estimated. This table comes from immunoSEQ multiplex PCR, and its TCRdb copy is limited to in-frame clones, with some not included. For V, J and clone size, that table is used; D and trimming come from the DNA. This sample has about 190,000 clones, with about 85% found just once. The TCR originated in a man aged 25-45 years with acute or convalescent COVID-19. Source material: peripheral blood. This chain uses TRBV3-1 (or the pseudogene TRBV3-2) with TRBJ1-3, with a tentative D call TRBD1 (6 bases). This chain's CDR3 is CASSQFSGQYGNTIYF. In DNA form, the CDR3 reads TGTGCCAGCAGCCAGTTTTCGGGACAATATGGAAACACCATATATTTT.